This paragraph covers one T cell receptor (beta chain) sequence. The antigen is not known. V dropped 4 bases and J dropped 10 bases, with 4 bases sitting between them. CDR1 and CDR2 from the germline V gene are DFQATT and SNEGSKA (reference sequence). The CDR3 runs 8 residues. This record comes from a study of T cell responses to AZD1222 COVID-19 vaccine. The study's findings and limits: Spike-specific TCR breadth and depth grew following two AZD1222 doses. CD4 TCRs covered the whole spike, strongest at regions 160-218 and 743-854. Possibly, clonal diversity was underestimated; donors were largely white British and included more females.

TCRdb keeps only in-frame clones here, not all; method: immunoSEQ multiplex PCR. The table records about 180,000 clones, about 88% of them present only once. The gene calls are TRBV20-1 and TRBJ1-1; unclear D gene. The receptor was derived from an adult who received the AZD1222 COVID-19 vaccine. The sample here was peripheral blood, taken 28 days after the second AZD1222 dose. CDR3 nucleotide sequence: TGCAGTGCTATGGGAGCTTTCTTT. Translated: CSAMGAFF.